This TCR beta chain was documented in a study of blood T cell repertoires in COVID-19. The CDR3 length is 12 residues. Germline-derived CDR1 and CDR2 are SEHNR and FQNEAQ (reference sequence). Trimming shortened V by 3 bases and J by 8 bases, and 7 bases separated the two germline ends. Under the authors' procedure: Amplification of reference gene primers was used by the study to estimate nucleated cell counts. Clones were sequenced by immunoSEQ multiplex PCR, and TCRdb holds only the in-frame ones, with some missing. That table supplies the V and J calls and clone size; D and trimming were determined from the DNA. Here the sample spans 200,000 to 300,000 clones, approximately 82% being singletons.

The receptor was isolated from a man aged 35 to 55 who had recovered from COVID-19. This sequence joins TRBV7-9 and TRBJ1-4, with D uncertain. Material for sequencing was peripheral blood. CDR3 coding DNA: TGTGCCAGCAGCTTCTCGGGAGAAAAACTGTTTTTT. Amino acid sequence: CASSFSGEKLFF.